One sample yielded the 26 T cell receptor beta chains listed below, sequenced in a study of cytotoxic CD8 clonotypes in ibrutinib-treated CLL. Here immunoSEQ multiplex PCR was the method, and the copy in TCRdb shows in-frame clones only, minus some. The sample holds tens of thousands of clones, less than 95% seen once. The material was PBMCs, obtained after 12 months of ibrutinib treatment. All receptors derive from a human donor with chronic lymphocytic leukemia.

CDR3 region: CASSLALMNTEAFF. The CDR3 nucleotides are TGTGCCAGCAGCCTGGCCCTGATGAACACTGAAGCTTTCTTT. This chain connects TRBV27 to TRBJ1-1, with D hard to call. CDR3 length equals 14 residues. Germline loops: CDR1 MNHEY, CDR2 SMNVEV (reference sequence). V was shortened by 6 bases and J by 0 bases, with 11 bases between the two germline ends.

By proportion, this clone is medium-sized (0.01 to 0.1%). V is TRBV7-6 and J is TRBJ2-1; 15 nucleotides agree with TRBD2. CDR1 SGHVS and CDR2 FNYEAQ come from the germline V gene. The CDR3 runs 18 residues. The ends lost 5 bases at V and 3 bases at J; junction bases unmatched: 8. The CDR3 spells CASSTRTSGRARYNEQFF. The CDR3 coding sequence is TGTGCCAGCAGCACCCGGACTAGCGGGAGGGCACGCTACAATGAGCAGTTCTTC.

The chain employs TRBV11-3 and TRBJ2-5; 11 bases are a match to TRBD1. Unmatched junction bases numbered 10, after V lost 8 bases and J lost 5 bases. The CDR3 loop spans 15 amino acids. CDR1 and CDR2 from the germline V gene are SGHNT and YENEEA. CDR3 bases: TGTGCCAGCGAAGGACAGGGGGCTTTACAGGAGACCCAGTACTTC. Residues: CASEGQGALQETQYF.

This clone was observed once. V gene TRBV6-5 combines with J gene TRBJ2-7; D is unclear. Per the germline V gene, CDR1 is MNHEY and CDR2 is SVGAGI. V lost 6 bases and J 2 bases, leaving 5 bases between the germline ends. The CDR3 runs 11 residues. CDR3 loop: CASSSTYEQYF. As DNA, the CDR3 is TGTGCCAGCAGCAGCACCTACGAGCAGTACTTC.

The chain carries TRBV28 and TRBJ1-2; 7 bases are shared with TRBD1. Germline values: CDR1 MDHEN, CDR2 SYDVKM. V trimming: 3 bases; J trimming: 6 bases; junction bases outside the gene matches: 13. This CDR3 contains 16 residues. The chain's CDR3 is CASSLGGGNLQNGYTF. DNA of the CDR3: TGTGCCAGCAGTTTGGGAGGGGGCAACCTACAAAATGGCTACACCTTC.

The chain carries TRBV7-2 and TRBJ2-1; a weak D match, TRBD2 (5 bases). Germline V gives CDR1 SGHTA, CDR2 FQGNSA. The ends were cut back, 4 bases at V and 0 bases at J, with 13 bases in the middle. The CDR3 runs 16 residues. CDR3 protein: CASSWSSASSYNEQFF. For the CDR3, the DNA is TGTGCCAGCAGCTGGAGTAGCGCGAGCTCCTACAATGAGCAGTTCTTC.

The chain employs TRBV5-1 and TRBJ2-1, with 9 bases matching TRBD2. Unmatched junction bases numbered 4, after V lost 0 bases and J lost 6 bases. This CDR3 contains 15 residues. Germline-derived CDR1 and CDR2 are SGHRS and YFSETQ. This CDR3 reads CASSLGAGGPNEQFF. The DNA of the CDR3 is TGCGCCAGCAGCTTGGGCGCGGGAGGGCCCAATGAGCAGTTCTTC.

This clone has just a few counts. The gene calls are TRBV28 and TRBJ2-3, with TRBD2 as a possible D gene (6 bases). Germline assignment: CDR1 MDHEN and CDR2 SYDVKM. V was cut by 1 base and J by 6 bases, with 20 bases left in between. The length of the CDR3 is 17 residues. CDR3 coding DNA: TGTGCCAGCAGTTTATTTTCTCTAGATCGGGAGTCGGATACGCAGTATTTT. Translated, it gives CASSLFSLDRESDTQYF.

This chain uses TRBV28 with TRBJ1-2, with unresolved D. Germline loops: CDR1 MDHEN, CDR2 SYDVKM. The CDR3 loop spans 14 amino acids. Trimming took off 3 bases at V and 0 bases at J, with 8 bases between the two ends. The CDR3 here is CASSLQRTNYGYTF. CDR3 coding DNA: TGTGCCAGCAGTTTGCAGCGCACTAACTATGGCTACACCTTC.

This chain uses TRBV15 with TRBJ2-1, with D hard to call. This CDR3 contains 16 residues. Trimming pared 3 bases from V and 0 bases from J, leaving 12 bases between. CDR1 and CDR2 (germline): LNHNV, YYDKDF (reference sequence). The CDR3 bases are TGTGCCACCAGCAGTAACCTCGAAAACTCCTACAATGAGCAGTTCTTC. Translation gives CATSSNLENSYNEQFF.

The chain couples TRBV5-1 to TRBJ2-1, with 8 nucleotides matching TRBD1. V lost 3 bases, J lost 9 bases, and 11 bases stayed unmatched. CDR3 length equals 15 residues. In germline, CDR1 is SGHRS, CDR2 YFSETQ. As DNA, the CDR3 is TGCGCCAGCAGCTCGGACAGGGACTTGCTCAGTGAGCAGTTCTTC. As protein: CASSSDRDLLSEQFF.

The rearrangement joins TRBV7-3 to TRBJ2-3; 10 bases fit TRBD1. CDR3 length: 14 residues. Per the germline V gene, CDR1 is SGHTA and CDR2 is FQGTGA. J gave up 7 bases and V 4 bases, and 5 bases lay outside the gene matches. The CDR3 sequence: CASSSGTGENTQYF. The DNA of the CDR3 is TGTGCCAGCAGCTCCGGGACAGGGGAAAATACGCAGTATTTT.

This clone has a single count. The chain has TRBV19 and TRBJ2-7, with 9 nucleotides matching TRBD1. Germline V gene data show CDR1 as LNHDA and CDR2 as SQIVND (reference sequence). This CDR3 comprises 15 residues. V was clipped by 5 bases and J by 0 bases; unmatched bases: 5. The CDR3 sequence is CASSSGTGSSYEQYF. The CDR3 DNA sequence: TGTGCCAGTAGTTCCGGGACAGGGTCCTCCTACGAGCAGTACTTC. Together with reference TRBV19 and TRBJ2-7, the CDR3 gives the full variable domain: DGGITQSPKYLFRKEGQNVTLSCEQNLNHDAMYWYRQDPGQGLRLIYYSQIVNDFQKGDIAEGYSVSREKKESFPLTVTSAQKNPTAFYLCASSSGTGSSYEQYFGPGTRLTVT.

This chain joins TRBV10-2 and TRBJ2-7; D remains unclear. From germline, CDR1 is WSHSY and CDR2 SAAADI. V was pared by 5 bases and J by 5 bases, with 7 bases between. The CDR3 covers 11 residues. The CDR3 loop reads CASSSKDEQYF. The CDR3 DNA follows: TGCGCCAGCAGTTCTAAAGACGAGCAGTACTTC.

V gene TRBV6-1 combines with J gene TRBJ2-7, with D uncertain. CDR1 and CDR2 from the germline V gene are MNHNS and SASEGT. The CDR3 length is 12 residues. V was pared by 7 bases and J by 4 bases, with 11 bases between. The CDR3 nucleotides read TGTGCCAGCACCCTGCTTGGGTACGAGCAGTACTTC. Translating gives CASTLLGYEQYF.

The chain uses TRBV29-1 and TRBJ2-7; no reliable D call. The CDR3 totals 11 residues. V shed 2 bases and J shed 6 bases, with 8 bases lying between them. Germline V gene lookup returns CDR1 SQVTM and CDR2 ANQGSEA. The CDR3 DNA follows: TGCAGCGTTGAAATAGTTGGCGAGCAGTACTTC. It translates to CSVEIVGEQYF.

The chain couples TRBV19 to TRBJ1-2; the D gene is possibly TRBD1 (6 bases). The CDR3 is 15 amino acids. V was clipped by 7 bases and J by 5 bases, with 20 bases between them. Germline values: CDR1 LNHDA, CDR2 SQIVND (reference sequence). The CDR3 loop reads CASTLPGGGWYGYTF. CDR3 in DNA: TGTGCCAGTACCCTCCCGGGGGGGGGCTGGTATGGCTACACCTTC.

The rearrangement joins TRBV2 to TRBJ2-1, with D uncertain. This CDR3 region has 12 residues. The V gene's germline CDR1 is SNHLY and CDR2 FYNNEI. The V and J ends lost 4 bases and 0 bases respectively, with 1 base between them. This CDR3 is CASSVSYNEQFF. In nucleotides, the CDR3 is TGTGCCAGCAGTGTCTCCTACAATGAGCAGTTCTTC.

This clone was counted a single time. CDR3 region: CASSYSKSGSLSEAFF. For the CDR3, the DNA is TGTGCCAGCAGTTACTCGAAGTCCGGGTCTCTATCTGAAGCTTTCTTT. This rearrangement joins TRBV6-5 to TRBJ1-1, with D hard to call. The CDR3 runs 16 residues. Deletions cut 0 bases from V and 6 bases from J, with 17 bases between. The V gene's germline CDR1 is MNHEY and CDR2 SVGAGI.

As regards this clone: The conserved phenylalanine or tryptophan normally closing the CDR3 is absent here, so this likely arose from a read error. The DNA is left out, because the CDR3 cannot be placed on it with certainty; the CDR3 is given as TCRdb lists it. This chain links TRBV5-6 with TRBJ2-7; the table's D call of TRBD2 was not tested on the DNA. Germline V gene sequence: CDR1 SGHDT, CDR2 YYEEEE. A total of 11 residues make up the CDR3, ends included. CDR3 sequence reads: CASSFRDYRAI.

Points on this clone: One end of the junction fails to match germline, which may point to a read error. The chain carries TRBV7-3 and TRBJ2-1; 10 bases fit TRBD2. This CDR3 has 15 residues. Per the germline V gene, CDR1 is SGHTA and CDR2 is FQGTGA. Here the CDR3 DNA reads TGTGTCAGCAGCTCCGGGACTAGCGAATACAATGAGCAGTTCTTC. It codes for CVSSSGTSEYNEQFF.

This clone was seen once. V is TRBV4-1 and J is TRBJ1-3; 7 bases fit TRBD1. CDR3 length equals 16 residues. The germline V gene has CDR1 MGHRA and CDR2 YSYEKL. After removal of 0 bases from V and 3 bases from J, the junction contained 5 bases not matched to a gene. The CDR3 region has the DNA TGCGCCAGCAGCCAAGAATCCCGGGACAGTGGAAACACCATATATTTT. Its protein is CASSQESRDSGNTIYF.

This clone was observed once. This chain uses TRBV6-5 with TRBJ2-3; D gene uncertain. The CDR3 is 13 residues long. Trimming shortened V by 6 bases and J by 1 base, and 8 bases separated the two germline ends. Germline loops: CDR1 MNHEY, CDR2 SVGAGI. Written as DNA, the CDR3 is TGTGCCAGCAGCCAGGAGCGCACAGATACGCAGTATTTT. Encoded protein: CASSQERTDTQYF.

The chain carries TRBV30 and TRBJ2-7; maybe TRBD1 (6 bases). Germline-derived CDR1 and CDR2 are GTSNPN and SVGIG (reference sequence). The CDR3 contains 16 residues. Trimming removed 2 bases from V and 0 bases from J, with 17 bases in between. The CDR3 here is CAWSLITGMASYEQYF. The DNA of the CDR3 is TGTGCCTGGAGTCTAATTACAGGGATGGCCTCCTACGAGCAGTACTTC.

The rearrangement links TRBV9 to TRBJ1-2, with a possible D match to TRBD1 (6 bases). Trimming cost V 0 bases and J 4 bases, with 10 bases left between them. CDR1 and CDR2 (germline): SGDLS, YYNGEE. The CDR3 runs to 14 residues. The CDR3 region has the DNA TGTGCCAGCAGCGTAGAACAGGGTGCCTATGGCTACACCTTC. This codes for CASSVEQGAYGYTF.

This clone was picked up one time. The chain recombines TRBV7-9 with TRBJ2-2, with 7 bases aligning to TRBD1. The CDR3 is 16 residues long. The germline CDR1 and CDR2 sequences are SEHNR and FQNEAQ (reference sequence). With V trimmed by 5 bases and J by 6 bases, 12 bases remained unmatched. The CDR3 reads CASSPEGGARAGELFF. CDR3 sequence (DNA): TGTGCCAGCAGCCCCGAAGGGGGCGCGAGAGCCGGGGAGCTGTTTTTT.